One and the same sample provided the 13 T cell receptor beta chains below, sequenced in a study of breast tumors, draining lymph nodes, adjacent tissues. TCRdb processed the multiplex PCR reads anew with MiXCR; each CDR3 protein has one entry. The table shows more than 30,000 distinct CDR3 sequences, with about 63% occurring only once. Sequencing used breast tumor tissue. The receptors here all came from a female donor with breast cancer. Some clones in this sample may be carry-over from other donors' samples.

This clonotype is labeled as large. The rearrangement links TRBV6-5 to TRBJ1-6; D is unclear. Trimming cost V 2 bases and J 8 bases, with 7 bases left between them. In germline, CDR1 is MNHEY, CDR2 SVGAGI. The CDR3 is 13 residues long. This CDR3 is CASSYSSYSPLHF. The CDR3 bases are TGTGCCAGCAGTTACAGTTCGTATTCACCCCTCCACTTT.

By sample fraction, this clonotype is medium-sized. The rearrangement uses TRBV15 and TRBJ2-5; D is undetermined. The CDR3 covers 12 residues. CDR1 and CDR2 (germline): LNHNV, YYDKDF (reference sequence). Trimming removed 1 base from V and 11 bases from J, with 11 bases in between. The CDR3 spells CATSRVIGRQYF. In DNA, the CDR3 is TGTGCCACCAGCAGAGTTATCGGCCGACAGTACTTC.

V usage is TRBV7-9 and J usage is TRBJ2-1; 16 bases fit TRBD2. J lost 0 bases, V lost 0 bases, and 5 bases had no gene match. This CDR3 region has 20 residues. Germline CDR1 SEHNR, CDR2 FQNEAQ (reference sequence). The CDR3 reads CASSLAGLAGGQSSYNEQFF. DNA of the CDR3: TGTGCCAGCAGCTTAGCGGGACTAGCGGGGGGGCAAAGCTCCTACAATGAGCAGTTCTTC.

This clonotype was counted ten times or more. The chain has TRBV7-9 and TRBJ1-4; D gene unclear. V was trimmed by 3 bases and J by 5 bases, leaving 1 base between them. The germline gives CDR1 SEHNR, CDR2 FQNEAQ (reference sequence). The CDR3 consists of 11 residues. The CDR3 coding sequence is TGTGCCAGCAGCTTCAATGAAAAACTGTTTTTT. This codes for CASSFNEKLFF. Full variable domain (remainder filled in from reference TRBV7-9 and TRBJ1-4): DTGVSQNPRHKITKRGQNVTFRCDPISEHNRLYWYRQTLGQGPEFLTYFQNEAQLEKSRLLSDRFSAERPKGSFSTLEIQRTEQGDSAMYLCASSFNEKLFFGSGTQLSVL.

The V and J genes are TRBV5-6 and TRBJ2-1, with 8 bases fitting TRBD2. The CDR3 is 16 amino acids. Looked up from germline, CDR1 is SGHDT and CDR2 is YYEEEE. With V trimmed by 4 bases and J by 6 bases, 12 bases remained unmatched. CDR3 amino acids: CASSTRTGGRLNEQFF. For the CDR3, the DNA is TGTGCCAGCAGCACGAGGACTGGCGGGAGGCTCAATGAGCAGTTCTTC.

This clonotype showed up just a few times. The V and J genes are TRBV20-1 and TRBJ2-3, with D possibly being TRBD2 (7 bases). This CDR3 region has 16 residues. The V end was cut by 3 bases, the J end by 4 bases, with 20 bases between. From germline, CDR1 is DFQATT and CDR2 SNEGSKA (reference sequence). This CDR3 is CSARVWRAGAPDTQYF. The CDR3 DNA is TGCAGTGCTAGGGTATGGCGGGCGGGGGCCCCAGATACGCAGTATTTT.

The chain combines TRBV12-3 or TRBV12-4 with TRBJ1-4, with TRBD1 identical over 10 bases. The CDR3 is 17 residues long. V lost 3 bases to trimming and J lost 8 bases; unmatched junction nucleotides: 12. The CDR3 coding sequence is TGTGCCAGCAGTTTCCCCCCCCGAGACAGGGGGCGGGAAAAACTGTTTTTT. Encoded protein: CASSFPPRDRGREKLFF.

The chain joins TRBV2 to TRBJ1-2; D gene unclear. CDR3 length equals 11 residues. Germline CDR1 is SNHLY and CDR2 is FYNNEI. Trimming cost V 4 bases and J 5 bases, with 5 bases left between them. In DNA, the CDR3 is TGTGCCAGCAGTGCGGAGTATGGCTACACCTTC. Translated, it gives CASSAEYGYTF.

The chain recombines TRBV14 with TRBJ2-7; the D call may be TRBD1 or TRBD2 (5 bases each). This CDR3 spans 14 amino acids. The V gene's germline CDR1 is SGHDN and CDR2 FVKESK. V lost 3 bases to trimming and J lost 2 bases, with 11 bases between them. The CDR3 loop is CASSQSGRAYEQYF. The CDR3 nucleotides are TGTGCCAGCAGCCAGTCGGGACGGGCCTACGAGCAGTACTTC.

This clonotype was counted ten times or more. CDR3 sequence reads: CCSGRGNEQFF. DNA for the CDR3: TGTTGTTCGGGTCGGGGCAATGAGCAGTTCTTC. The chain links TRBV11-2 to TRBJ2-1; TRBD2 is a possible D gene (5 bases). The germline V gene has CDR1 SGHAT and CDR2 FQNNGV. This CDR3 has 11 amino acids.

This clonotype is categorized as medium-sized. V usage is TRBV2 and J usage is TRBJ2-3; TRBD1 aligns across 7 bases. Germline trimming cut 7 bases from V and 1 base from J; bases unmatched to any gene: 2. The CDR3 is made up of 13 amino acids. Germline V CDR1 and CDR2: SNHLY, FYNNEI. The CDR3 spells CASNDRGTDTQYF. CDR3 DNA: TGTGCCAGCAACGACAGGGGCACAGATACGCAGTATTTT.

This chain connects TRBV6-5 to TRBJ2-7, with TRBD1 matching 9 bases. The CDR3 is made up of 14 amino acids. With V trimmed by 0 bases and J by 3 bases, 0 bases remained unmatched. Germline V gene lookup returns CDR1 MNHEY and CDR2 SVGAGI. The CDR3 here is CASSYSTGGYEQYF. The DNA for the CDR3 is TGTGCCAGCAGTTACTCGACAGGGGGCTACGAGCAGTACTTC.

The V and J genes are TRBV20-1 and TRBJ2-7, with D unclear. Looked up from germline, CDR1 is DFQATT and CDR2 is SNEGSKA (reference sequence). The CDR3 is 15 residues long. V was clipped by 4 bases and J by 2 bases, with 18 bases between them. The DNA for the CDR3 is TGCAGTGCTATCCCTTACATCCGGACGACCTACGAGCAGTACGTC. It is translated as CSAIPYIRTTYEQYV.